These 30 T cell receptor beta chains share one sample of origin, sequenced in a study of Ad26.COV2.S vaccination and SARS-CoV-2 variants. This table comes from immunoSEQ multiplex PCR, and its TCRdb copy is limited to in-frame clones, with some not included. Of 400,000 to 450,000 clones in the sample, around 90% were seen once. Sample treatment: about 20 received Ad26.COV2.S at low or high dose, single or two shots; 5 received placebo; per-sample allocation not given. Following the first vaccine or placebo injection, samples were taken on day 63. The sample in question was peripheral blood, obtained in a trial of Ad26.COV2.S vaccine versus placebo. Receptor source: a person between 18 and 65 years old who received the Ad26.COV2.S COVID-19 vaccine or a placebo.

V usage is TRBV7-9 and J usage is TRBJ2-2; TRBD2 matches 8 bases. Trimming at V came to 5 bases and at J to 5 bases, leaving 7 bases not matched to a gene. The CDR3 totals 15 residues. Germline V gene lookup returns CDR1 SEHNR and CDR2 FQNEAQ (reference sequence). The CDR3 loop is CASSPRGGATGELFF. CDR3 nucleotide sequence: TGTGCCAGCAGCCCCCGGGGGGGGGCAACCGGGGAGCTGTTTTTT. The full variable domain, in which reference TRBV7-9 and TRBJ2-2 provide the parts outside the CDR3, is DTGVSQNPRHKITKRGQNVTFRCDPISEHNRLYWYRQTLGQGPEFLTYFQNEAQLEKSRLLSDRFSAERPKGSFSTLEIQRTEQGDSAMYLCASSPRGGATGELFFGEGSRLTVL.

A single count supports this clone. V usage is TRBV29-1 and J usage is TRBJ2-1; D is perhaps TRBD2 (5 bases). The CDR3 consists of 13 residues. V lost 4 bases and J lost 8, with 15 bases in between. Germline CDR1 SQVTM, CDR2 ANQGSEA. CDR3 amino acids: CSVVVAWMDEQFF. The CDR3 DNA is TGCAGCGTTGTGGTAGCGTGGATGGATGAGCAGTTCTTC.

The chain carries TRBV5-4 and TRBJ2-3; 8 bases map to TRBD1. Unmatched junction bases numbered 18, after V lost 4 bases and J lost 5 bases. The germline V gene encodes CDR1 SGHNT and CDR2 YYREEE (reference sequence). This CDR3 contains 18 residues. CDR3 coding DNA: TGTGCCAGCAGCCCCGGAACCCAGGGGGCGCTGTGGATAGATACGCAGTATTTT. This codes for CASSPGTQGALWIDTQYF.

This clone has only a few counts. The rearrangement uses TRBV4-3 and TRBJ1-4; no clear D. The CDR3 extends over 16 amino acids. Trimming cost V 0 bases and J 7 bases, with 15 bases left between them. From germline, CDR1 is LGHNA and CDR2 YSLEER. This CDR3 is CASSQDPGSLGEKLFF. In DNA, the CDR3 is TGCGCCAGCAGCCAAGATCCGGGATCCCTGGGTGAAAAACTGTTTTTT.

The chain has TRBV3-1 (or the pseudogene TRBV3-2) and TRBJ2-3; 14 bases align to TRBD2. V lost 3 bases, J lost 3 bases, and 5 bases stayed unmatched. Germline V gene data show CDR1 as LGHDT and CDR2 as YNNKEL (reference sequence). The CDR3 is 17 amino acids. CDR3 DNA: TGTGCCAGCAGCCACCGACTAGCGGGAGGGGGGACAGATACGCAGTATTTT. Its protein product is CASSHRLAGGGTDTQYF.

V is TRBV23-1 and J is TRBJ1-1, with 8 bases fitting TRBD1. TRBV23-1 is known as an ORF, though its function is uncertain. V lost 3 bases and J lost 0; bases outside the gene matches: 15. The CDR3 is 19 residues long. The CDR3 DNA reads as TGCGCCAGCAGTCACCGGGGACAGGAAGGGGCCTTTGTGAACACTGAAGCTTTCTTT. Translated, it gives CASSHRGQEGAFVNTEAFF.

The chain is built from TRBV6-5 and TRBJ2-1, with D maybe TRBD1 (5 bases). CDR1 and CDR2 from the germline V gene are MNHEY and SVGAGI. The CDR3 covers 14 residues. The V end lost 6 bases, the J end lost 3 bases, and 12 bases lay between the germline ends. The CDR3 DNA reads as TGTGCCAGCAGCATAACAGGTGACTACAATGAGCAGTTCTTC. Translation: CASSITGDYNEQFF.

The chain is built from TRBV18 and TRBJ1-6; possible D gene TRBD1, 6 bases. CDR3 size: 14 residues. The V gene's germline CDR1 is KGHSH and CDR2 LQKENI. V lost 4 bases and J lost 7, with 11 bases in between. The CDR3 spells CASSQQGRNSPLHF. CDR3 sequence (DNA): TGTGCCAGCTCACAACAGGGACGGAATTCACCCCTCCACTTT.

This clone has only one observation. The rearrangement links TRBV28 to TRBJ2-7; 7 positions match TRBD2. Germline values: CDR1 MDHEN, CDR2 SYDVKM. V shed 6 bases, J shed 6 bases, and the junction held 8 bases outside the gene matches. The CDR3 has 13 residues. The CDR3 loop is CASRRAGVGEQYF. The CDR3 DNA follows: TGTGCCAGCAGGAGGGCGGGAGTTGGCGAGCAGTACTTC.

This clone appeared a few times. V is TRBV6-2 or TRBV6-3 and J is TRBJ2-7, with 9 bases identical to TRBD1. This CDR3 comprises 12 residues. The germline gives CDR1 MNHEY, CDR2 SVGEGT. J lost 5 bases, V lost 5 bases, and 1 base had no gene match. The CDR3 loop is CASSRTGDEQYF. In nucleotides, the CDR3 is TGTGCCAGCAGTCGGACAGGGGACGAGCAGTACTTC.

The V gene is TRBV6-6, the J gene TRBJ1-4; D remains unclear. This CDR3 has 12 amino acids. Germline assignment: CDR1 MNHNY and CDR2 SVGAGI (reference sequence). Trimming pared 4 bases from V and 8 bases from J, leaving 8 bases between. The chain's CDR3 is CASSSAGEKLFF. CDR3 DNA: TGTGCCAGCAGTTCCGCGGGGGAAAAACTGTTTTTT.

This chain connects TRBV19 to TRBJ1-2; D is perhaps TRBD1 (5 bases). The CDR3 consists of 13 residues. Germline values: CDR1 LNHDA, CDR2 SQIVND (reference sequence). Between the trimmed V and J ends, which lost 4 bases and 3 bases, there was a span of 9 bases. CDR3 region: CASSTDIDYGYTF. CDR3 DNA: TGTGCCAGTAGTACGGACATAGACTATGGCTACACCTTC.

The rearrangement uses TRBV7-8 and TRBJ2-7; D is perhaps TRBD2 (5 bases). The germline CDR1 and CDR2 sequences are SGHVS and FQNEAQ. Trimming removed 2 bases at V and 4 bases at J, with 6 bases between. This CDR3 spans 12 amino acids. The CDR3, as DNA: TGTGCCAGCAGCTTAAGCGGTTACGAGCAGTACTTC. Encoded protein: CASSLSGYEQYF.

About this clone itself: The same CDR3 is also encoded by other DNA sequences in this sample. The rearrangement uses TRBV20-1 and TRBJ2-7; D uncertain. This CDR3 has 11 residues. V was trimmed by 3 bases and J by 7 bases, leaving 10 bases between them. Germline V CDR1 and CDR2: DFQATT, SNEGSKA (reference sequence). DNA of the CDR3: TGCAGTGCTAGTTCCGGGTTTGAGCAGTACTTC. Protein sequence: CSASSGFEQYF.

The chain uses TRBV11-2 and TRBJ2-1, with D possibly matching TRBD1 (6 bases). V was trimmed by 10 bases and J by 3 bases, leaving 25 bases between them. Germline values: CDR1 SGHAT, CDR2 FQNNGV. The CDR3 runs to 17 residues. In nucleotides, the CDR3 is TGTGCCACGGGCCCCACTTCGACAGGACTTTACTACAATGAGCAGTTCTTC. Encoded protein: CATGPTSTGLYYNEQFF.

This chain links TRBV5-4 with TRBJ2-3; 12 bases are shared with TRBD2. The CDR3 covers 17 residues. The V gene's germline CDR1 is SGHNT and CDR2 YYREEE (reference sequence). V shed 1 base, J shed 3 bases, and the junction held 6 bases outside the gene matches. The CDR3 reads CASSLNLAGGRTDTQYF. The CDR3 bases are TGTGCCAGCAGCTTGAACCTAGCGGGAGGGCGTACAGATACGCAGTATTTT. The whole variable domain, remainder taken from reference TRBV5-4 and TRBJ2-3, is ETGVTQSPTHLIKTRGQQVTLRCSSQSGHNTVSWYQQALGQGPQFIFQYYREEENGRGNFPPRFSGLQFPNYSSELNVNALELDDSALYLCASSLNLAGGRTDTQYFGPGTRLTVL.

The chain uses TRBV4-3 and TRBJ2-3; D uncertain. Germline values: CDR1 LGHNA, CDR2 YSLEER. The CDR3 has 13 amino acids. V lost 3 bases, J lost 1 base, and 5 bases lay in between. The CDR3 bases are TGCGCCAGCAGCCAGGTCCGCACAGATACGCAGTATTTT. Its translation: CASSQVRTDTQYF.

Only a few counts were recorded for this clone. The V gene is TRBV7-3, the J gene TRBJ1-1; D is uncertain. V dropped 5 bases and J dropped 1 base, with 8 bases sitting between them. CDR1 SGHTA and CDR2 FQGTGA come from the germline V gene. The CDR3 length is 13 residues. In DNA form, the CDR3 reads TGTGCCAGCAGCCCGGACGGGAACACTGAAGCTTTCTTT. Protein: CASSPDGNTEAFF.

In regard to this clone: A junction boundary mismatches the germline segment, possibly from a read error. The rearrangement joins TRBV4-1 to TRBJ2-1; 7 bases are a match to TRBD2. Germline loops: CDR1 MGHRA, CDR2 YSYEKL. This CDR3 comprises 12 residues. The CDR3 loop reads CASSQDGGSEIF. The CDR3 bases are TGCGCCAGCAGCCAAGACGGCGGGAGTGAGATCTTC.

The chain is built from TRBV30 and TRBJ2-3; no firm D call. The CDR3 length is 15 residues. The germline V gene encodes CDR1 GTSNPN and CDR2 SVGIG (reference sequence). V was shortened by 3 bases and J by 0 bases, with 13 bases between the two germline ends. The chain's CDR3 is CAWSLLGESTDTQYF. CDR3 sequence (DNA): TGTGCCTGGAGCCTACTTGGTGAGAGCACAGATACGCAGTATTTT.

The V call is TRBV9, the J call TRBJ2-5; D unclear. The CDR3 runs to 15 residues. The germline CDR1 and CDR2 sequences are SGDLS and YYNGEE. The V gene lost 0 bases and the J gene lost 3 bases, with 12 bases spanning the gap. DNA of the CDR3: TGTGCCAGCAGCGTAGGGAGTAGAGCGAAAGAGACCCAGTACTTC. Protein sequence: CASSVGSRAKETQYF.

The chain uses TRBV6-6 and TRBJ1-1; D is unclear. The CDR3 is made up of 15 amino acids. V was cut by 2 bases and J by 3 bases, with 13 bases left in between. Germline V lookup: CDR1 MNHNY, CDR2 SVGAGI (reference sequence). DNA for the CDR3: TGTGCCAGCAGTTACCCCGTTTCAGGAGACACTGAAGCTTTCTTT. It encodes CASSYPVSGDTEAFF.

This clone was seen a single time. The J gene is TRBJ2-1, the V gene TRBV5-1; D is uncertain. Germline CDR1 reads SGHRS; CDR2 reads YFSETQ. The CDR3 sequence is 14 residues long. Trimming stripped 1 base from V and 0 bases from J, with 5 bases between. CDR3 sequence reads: CASSLLSSYNEQFF. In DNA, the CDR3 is TGCGCCAGCAGCTTGCTGAGCTCCTACAATGAGCAGTTCTTC.

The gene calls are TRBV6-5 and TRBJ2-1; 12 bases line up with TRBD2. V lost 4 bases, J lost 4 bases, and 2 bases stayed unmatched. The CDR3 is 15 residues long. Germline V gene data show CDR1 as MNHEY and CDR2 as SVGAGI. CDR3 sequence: CASSFGLAGYNEQFF. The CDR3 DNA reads TGTGCCAGCAGTTTCGGACTAGCGGGATACAATGAGCAGTTCTTC.

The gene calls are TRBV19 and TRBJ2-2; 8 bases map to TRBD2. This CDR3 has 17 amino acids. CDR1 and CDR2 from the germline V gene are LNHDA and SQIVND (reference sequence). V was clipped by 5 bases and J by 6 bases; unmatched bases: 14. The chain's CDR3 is CASSAVTSGVRSGELFF. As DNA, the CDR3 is TGTGCCAGTAGTGCCGTTACTAGCGGAGTGAGGTCCGGGGAGCTGTTTTTT.

DNA for the CDR3: TGTGCCAGCAGCTTGGAACAGGGACCTAGCACAGATACGCAGTATTTT. The encoded protein is CASSLEQGPSTDTQYF. V is TRBV5-6 and J is TRBJ2-3, with D possibly matching TRBD1 (6 bases). The ends were cut back, 0 bases at V and 0 bases at J, with 11 bases in the middle. This CDR3 has 16 residues. The germline CDR1 and CDR2 sequences are SGHDT and YYEEEE.

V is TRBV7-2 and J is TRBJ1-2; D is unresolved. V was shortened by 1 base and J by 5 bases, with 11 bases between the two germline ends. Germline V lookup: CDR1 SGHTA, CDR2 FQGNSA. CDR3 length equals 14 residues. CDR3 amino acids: CASSLGTGFYGYTF. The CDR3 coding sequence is TGTGCCAGCAGCTTAGGTACCGGATTTTATGGCTACACCTTC.

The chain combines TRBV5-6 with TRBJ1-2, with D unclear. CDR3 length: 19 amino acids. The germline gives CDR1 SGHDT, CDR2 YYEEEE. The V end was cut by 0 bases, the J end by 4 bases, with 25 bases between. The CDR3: CASSLARKRPTRGGYGYTF. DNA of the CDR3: TGTGCCAGCAGCTTGGCCCGGAAGAGACCCACCCGTGGCGGCTATGGCTACACCTTC.

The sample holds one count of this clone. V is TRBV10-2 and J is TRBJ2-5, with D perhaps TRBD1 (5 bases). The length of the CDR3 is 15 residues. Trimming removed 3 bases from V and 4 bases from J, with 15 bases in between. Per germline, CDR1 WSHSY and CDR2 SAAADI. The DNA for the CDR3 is TGCGCCAGCAGTGACACCCAGGGCTCTGCAGAGACCCAGTACTTC. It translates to CASSDTQGSAETQYF.

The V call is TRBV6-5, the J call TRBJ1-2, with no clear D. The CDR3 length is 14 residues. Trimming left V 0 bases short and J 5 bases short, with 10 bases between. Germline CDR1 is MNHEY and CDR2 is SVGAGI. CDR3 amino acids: CASSYSALLYGYTF. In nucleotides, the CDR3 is TGTGCCAGCAGTTACTCGGCACTTCTTTATGGCTACACCTTC.